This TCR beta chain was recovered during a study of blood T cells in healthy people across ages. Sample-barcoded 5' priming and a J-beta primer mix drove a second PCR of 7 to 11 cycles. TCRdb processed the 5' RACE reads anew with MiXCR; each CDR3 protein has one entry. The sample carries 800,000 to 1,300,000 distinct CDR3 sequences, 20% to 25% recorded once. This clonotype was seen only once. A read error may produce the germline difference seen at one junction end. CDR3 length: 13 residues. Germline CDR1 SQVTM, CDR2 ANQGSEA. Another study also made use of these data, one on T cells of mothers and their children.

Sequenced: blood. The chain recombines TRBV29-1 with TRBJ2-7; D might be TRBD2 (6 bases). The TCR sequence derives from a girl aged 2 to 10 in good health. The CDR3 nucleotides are TGCAGCGTTGATGGGGGGTCAACCTACGAGCAGCACTTC. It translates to CSVDGGSTYEQHF.